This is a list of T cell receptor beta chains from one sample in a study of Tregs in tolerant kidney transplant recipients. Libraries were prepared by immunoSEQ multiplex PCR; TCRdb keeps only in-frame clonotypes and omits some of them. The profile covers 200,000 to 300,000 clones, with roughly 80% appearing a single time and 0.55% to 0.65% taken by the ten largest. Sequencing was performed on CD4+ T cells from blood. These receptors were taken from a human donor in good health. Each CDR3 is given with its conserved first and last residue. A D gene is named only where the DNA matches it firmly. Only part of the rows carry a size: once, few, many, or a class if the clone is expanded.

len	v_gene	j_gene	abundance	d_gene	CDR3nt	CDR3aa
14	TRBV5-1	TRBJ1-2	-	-	TGCGCCAGCAGCTTGGGGCAGGCTAACTATGGCTACACCTTC	CASSLGQANYGYTF
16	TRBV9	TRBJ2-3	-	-	TGTGCCAGCAGCGTAGACAGCGGACTCAGCACAGATACGCAGTATTTT	CASSVDSGLSTDTQYF
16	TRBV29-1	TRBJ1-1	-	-	TGCAGCGTTGTACCGCGAGGGGAAGGGGGGAACACTGAAGCTTTCTTT	CSVVPRGEGGNTEAFF
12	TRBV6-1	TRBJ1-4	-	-	TGTGCCAGCAGTCAGGGGAATGAAAAACTGTTTTTT	CASSQGNEKLFF
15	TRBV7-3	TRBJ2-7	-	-	TGTGCCAGCAGCTTTATGGCAGGTGATACCTACGAGCAGTACTTC	CASSFMAGDTYEQYF
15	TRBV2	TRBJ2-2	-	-	TGTGCCAGCAGTGAGCCTCGAGGGGGACCCGGGGAGCTGTTTTTT	CASSEPRGGPGELFF
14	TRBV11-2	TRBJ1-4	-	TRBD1	TGTGCCAGCAGCTTGGGACAGAATAATGAAAAACTGTTTTTT	CASSLGQNNEKLFF
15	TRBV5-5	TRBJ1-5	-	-	TGTGCCAGCAGCTTGGACAGGGTGCCCAATCAGCCCCAGCATTTT	CASSLDRVPNQPQHF
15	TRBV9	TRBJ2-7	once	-	TGTGCCAGCAGTCGGGCTTGGGGGAGAGTCTACGAGCAGTACTTC	CASSRAWGRVYEQYF
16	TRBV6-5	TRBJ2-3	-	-	TGTGCCAGCAGTTACTCGGCTAGCCCCAGCACAGATACGCAGTATTTT	CASSYSASPSTDTQYF
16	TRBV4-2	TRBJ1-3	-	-	TGTGCCAGCAGCCAAGTGGGGGGTGTCTCTGGAAACACCATATATTTT	CASSQVGGVSGNTIYF
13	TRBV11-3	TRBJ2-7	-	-	TGTGCCAGCAGCGCAGAGGGGGCCTACGAGCAGTACTTC	CASSAEGAYEQYF
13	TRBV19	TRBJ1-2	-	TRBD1	TGTGCCAGTAGCCCTCCACAGGGGCGAGGCTACACCTTC	CASSPPQGRGYTF
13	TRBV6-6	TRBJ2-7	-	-	TGTGCCAGCAGTTACTCGACGGGTGTCGAGCAGTACTTC	CASSYSTGVEQYF
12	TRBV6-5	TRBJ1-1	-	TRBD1	TGTGCCAGCCGGACAGGGAACACTGAAGCTTTCTTT	CASRTGNTEAFF
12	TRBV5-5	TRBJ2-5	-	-	TGTGCCAGCAGCCCCCCCCGGGAGACCCAGTACTTC	CASSPPRETQYF
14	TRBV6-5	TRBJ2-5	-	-	TGTGCCAGCCGGGGGCGGGGGAGCCTCTGGGAGCAGTACTTC	CASRGRGSLWEQYF
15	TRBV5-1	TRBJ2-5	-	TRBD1	TGCGCCAGCAGCTTGACAGGGGCCGAGGAAGAGACCCAGTACTTC	CASSLTGAEEETQYF
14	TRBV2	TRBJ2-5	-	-	TGTGCCAGCAGTGAAATCGTAGGACAGGAGACCCAGTACTTC	CASSEIVGQETQYF
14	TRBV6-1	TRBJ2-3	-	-	TGTGCCAGCAGTGTTCAGGGGCGGACAGATACGCAGTATTTT	CASSVQGRTDTQYF
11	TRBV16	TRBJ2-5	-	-	TGTGCCAGCAGCCGCTTTGGGACCCAGTACTTC	CASSRFGTQYF
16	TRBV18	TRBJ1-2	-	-	TGTGCCAGCTCACCACCGCTCAGGGGTGGTGGGGCTTCCTACACCTTC	CASSPPLRGGGASYTF
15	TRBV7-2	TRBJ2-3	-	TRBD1	TGTGCCAGCAGCTCAGGGGGTTTCGGCACAGATACGCAGTATTTT	CASSSGGFGTDTQYF
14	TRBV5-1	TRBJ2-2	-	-	TGCGCCAGCAGCTTGGGAGACAGATCCGGGGAGCTGTTTTTT	CASSLGDRSGELFF
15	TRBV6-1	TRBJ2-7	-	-	TGTGCCAGCAGTCGCCTCCCGGGTAGTCGCCCCGAGCAGTACTTC	CASSRLPGSRPEQYF
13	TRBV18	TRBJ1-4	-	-	TGTGCCAGCTCACCAGGGGCTAATGAAAAACTGTTTTTT	CASSPGANEKLFF
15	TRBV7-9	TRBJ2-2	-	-	TGTGCCAGCAGCTCCCGGGACTGGTCGGTCGGGGAGCTGTTTTTT	CASSSRDWSVGELFF
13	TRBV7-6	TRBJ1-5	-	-	TGTGCCAGCAGCCGCGCTTTCACTCAGCCCCAGCATTTT	CASSRAFTQPQHF
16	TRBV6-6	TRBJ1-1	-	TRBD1	TGTGCCAGCAGTTTTGGGAGGAACAGGGGAAACACTGAAGCTTTCTTT	CASSFGRNRGNTEAFF
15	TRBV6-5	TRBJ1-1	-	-	TGTGCCAGCAGTTACTCTCGGGGAAGGAACACTGAAGCTTTCTTT	CASSYSRGRNTEAFF
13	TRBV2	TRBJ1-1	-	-	TGTGCCAGCTTTGGAGAGCTGAACACTGAAGCTTTCTTT	CASFGELNTEAFF
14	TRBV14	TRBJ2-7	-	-	TGTGCCAGCAGCCAAGATTGGGGGGACCACGAGCAGTACTTC	CASSQDWGDHEQYF
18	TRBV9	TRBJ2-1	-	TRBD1	TGTGCCAGCAGCGTAGATGGCAGGGGGAAGGGCTTCTACAATGAGCAGTTCTTC	CASSVDGRGKGFYNEQFF
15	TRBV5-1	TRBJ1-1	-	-	TGCGCCAGCAGCAACGCCGGGACACCGAGCGGGCGAGCTTTCTTT	CASSNAGTPSGRAFF